These 22 T cell receptor beta chains came from one sample sequenced in a study of blood T cell repertoires in COVID-19 (dated by TCRdb to about 2020). Receptor amplification or capture employed the immunoSEQ multiplex PCR assay. In TCRdb, the immuneACCESS table is reduced to in-frame sequences with V and J assigned. These tables do not hold every clone; where another copy was compared, an unresolved V gene accounts for under half, and the others remain unexplained. Within this sample are 250,000 to 300,000 clones, with 89% of them counted one time only. The ten largest clonotypes hold less than 3.5% of the sample. The sample was PBMCs or T cells enriched from blood (not recorded which). These receptors came from a woman aged 45-65 years who had been exposed to COVID-19.

The CDR3 here is CASSLLGTPGETQYF. The CDR3 DNA is TGTGCCAGCAGCTTATTAGGTACCCCGGGGGAGACCCAGTACTTC. V and J are TRBV7-9 and TRBJ2-5; D might be TRBD2 (5 bases). Per the germline V gene, CDR1 is SEHNR and CDR2 is FQNEAQ (reference sequence). The CDR3 consists of 15 residues. The ends were cut back, 2 bases at V and 5 bases at J, with 15 bases in the middle.

The chain links TRBV6-5 to TRBJ2-2; TRBD2 is a possible D gene (6 bases). Per germline, CDR1 MNHEY and CDR2 SVGAGI. The V end lost 8 bases, the J end lost 3 bases, and 13 bases lay between the germline ends. This CDR3 contains 14 residues. CDR3 region: CASALAYDTGELFF. CDR3 DNA: TGTGCCAGCGCGCTAGCGTATGACACCGGGGAGCTGTTTTTT.

The chain recombines TRBV4-1 with TRBJ1-4; D is ambiguous. Trimming left V 3 bases short and J 4 bases short, with 9 bases between. The CDR3 runs 14 residues. Germline V gene sequence: CDR1 MGHRA, CDR2 YSYEKL. The CDR3 DNA is TGCGCCAGCAGCCACGTGGGCAGTAATGAAAAACTGTTTTTT. As protein: CASSHVGSNEKLFF.

The rearrangement uses TRBV10-3 and TRBJ1-2; possibly TRBD1 for D (5 bases). Trimming shortened V by 7 bases and J by 3 bases, and 9 bases separated the two germline ends. Germline lookup yields CDR1 ENHRY and CDR2 SYGVKD. The CDR3 spans 12 residues. This chain's CDR3 is CAINPGDYGYTF. CDR3 coding DNA: TGTGCCATCAATCCGGGGGACTATGGCTACACCTTC.

The chain uses TRBV6-1 and TRBJ2-3; 9 positions agree with TRBD1. The trim removed 2 bases at V and 4 bases at J, leaving 7 bases unmatched. The CDR3 runs 16 residues. Germline V gene sequence: CDR1 MNHNS, CDR2 SASEGT. The CDR3 sequence is CASSEWKDRGSDTQYF. The CDR3 nucleotides are TGTGCCAGCAGTGAATGGAAGGACAGGGGATCAGATACGCAGTATTTT.

The rearrangement joins TRBV4-1 to TRBJ1-1; tentatively, D is TRBD1 (6 bases). This CDR3 is built from 16 residues. Trimming took off 3 bases at V and 0 bases at J, with 14 bases between the two ends. Germline V lookup: CDR1 MGHRA, CDR2 YSYEKL. CDR3 DNA sequence: TGCGCCAGCAGCCAGAGGGGCGGACAGATGAACACTGAAGCTTTCTTT. Encoded protein: CASSQRGGQMNTEAFF.

The J gene is TRBJ2-6, the V gene TRBV18; tentative D call: TRBD1 (5 bases). The CDR3 totals 18 residues. The germline V gene has CDR1 KGHSH and CDR2 LQKENI. Trimming removed 3 bases from V and 0 bases from J, with 15 bases in between. CDR3 region: CASSPEAGLPSGANVLTF. DNA for the CDR3: TGTGCCAGCTCACCTGAGGCAGGGCTTCCCTCTGGGGCCAACGTCCTGACTTTC.

This clone was detected once. This rearrangement joins TRBV19 to TRBJ2-1; TRBD2 matches at 15 bases. Germline CDR1 is LNHDA and CDR2 is SQIVND (reference sequence). V was pared by 8 bases and J by 3 bases, with 8 bases of the junction left unmatched. The CDR3 consists of 17 residues. The CDR3 here is CASEMGLAGGGYNEQFF. CDR3 in DNA: TGTGCCAGTGAGATGGGACTAGCGGGGGGAGGCTACAATGAGCAGTTCTTC.

This clone was detected once. The V gene is TRBV29-1, the J gene TRBJ1-1; D not certain. The CDR3 runs to 15 residues. The V end lost 4 bases, the J end lost 5 bases, and 20 bases lay between the germline ends. Germline loops: CDR1 SQVTM, CDR2 ANQGSEA. CDR3 loop: CSVVESSGLGTEAFF. In nucleotides, the CDR3 is TGCAGCGTTGTGGAGTCATCTGGATTGGGTACTGAAGCTTTCTTT.

The V call is TRBV5-6, the J call TRBJ1-1; D is ambiguous. Germline V gives CDR1 SGHDT, CDR2 YYEEEE. The V and J ends lost 4 bases and 1 base respectively, with 17 bases between them. The CDR3 contains 16 residues. CDR3 sequence reads: CASSPITGRWNTEAFF. CDR3 in DNA: TGTGCCAGCAGCCCTATCACCGGGAGGTGGAACACTGAAGCTTTCTTT.

The chain links TRBV6-5 to TRBJ2-7; D uncertain. The CDR3 spans 14 residues. Germline values: CDR1 MNHEY, CDR2 SVGAGI. Trimming stripped 7 bases from V and 2 bases from J, with 15 bases between. As DNA, the CDR3 is TGTGCCAGCACCAAGCCGGGTTTACCCTACGAGCAGTACTTC. Translating it yields CASTKPGLPYEQYF.

The V call is TRBV4-1, the J call TRBJ1-5; D may be TRBD1 (5 bases). The CDR3 consists of 15 residues. Trimming took off 3 bases at V and 2 bases at J, with 11 bases between the two ends. Germline CDR1 is MGHRA and CDR2 is YSYEKL. The CDR3 reads CASSQSGSGNQPQHF. The DNA for the CDR3 is TGCGCCAGCAGCCAGTCAGGGTCCGGCAATCAGCCCCAGCATTTT.

The chain recombines TRBV19 with TRBJ2-1; 7 bases agree with TRBD1. CDR3 size: 17 residues. Germline loops: CDR1 LNHDA, CDR2 SQIVND (reference sequence). V was pared by 3 bases and J by 7 bases, with 15 bases of the junction left unmatched. The CDR3 loop reads CASSIEAGGYTRNEQFF. The CDR3 DNA reads as TGTGCCAGTAGTATCGAGGCAGGGGGATATACGAGGAATGAGCAGTTCTTC.

The CDR3 nucleotides read TGTGCCAGCAGTTTAGTCCGGGGAAACACCGGGGAGCTGTTTTTT. Encoded protein: CASSLVRGNTGELFF. The chain combines TRBV27 with TRBJ2-2; maybe TRBD2 (5 bases). The CDR3 has 15 residues. Germline V gene data show CDR1 as MNHEY and CDR2 as SMNVEV (reference sequence). V lost 2 bases to trimming and J lost 2 bases, with 9 bases between them.

This chain links TRBV27 with TRBJ2-7; 8 nucleotides line up with TRBD1. CDR3 length equals 19 residues. With V trimmed by 8 bases and J by 3 bases, 24 bases remained unmatched. Per the germline V gene, CDR1 is MNHEY and CDR2 is SMNVEV (reference sequence). Here the CDR3 reads CASRTLRDRGFQGHYEQYF. In DNA, the CDR3 is TGTGCCAGCCGAACCTTGCGAGACAGGGGCTTTCAGGGGCACTACGAGCAGTACTTC.

V gene TRBV5-6 combines with J gene TRBJ2-7, with D perhaps matching TRBD1 (5 bases). The CDR3 totals 14 residues. The V end was cut by 4 bases, the J end by 3 bases, with 14 bases between. Germline V gene lookup returns CDR1 SGHDT and CDR2 YYEEEE. The DNA of the CDR3 is TGTGCCAGCAGCCGAACAGGAGTTTACTACGAGCAGTACTTC. Translation gives CASSRTGVYYEQYF.

The genes are TRBV5-4 and TRBJ1-2; 9 nucleotides align to TRBD1. There are 15 residues in the CDR3. V was clipped by 0 bases and J by 1 base; unmatched bases: 1. Germline V gene data show CDR1 as SGHNT and CDR2 as YYREEE (reference sequence). The CDR3 spells CASSLGDRDNYGYTF. In nucleotides, the CDR3 is TGTGCCAGCAGCTTGGGGGACAGGGATAACTATGGCTACACCTTC.

This chain uses TRBV19 with TRBJ2-7; 9 bases are a match to TRBD1. V lost 5 bases and J lost 5; bases outside the gene matches: 13. This CDR3 has 16 amino acids. The germline gives CDR1 LNHDA, CDR2 SQIVND (reference sequence). As DNA, the CDR3 is TGTGCCAGTAGTCCTTCAGAAAACAGGGGGCGCGACGAGCAGTACTTC. Translation: CASSPSENRGRDEQYF.

This clone was counted once. This chain uses TRBV5-1 with TRBJ2-3, with D unclear. Trimming cost V 0 bases and J 3 bases, with 11 bases left between them. Germline CDR1 and CDR2: SGHRS and YFSETQ. CDR3 length: 15 residues. CDR3 sequence reads: CASSLDGLQTDTQYF. The CDR3, as DNA: TGCGCCAGCAGCTTGGATGGTCTCCAGACAGATACGCAGTATTTT.

The V and J genes are TRBV7-6 and TRBJ1-1; perhaps TRBD1 as D (6 bases). The CDR3 runs 13 residues. CDR1 and CDR2 from the germline V gene are SGHVS and FNYEAQ. With 5 bases removed from V and 3 bases from J, the gap between germline ends came to 10 bases. The CDR3 loop reads CASSQDSYTEAFF. CDR3 DNA: TGTGCCAGCAGCCAGGACAGCTACACTGAAGCTTTCTTT.

J is TRBJ1-1 and V is TRBV30; possibly TRBD1 for D (6 bases). CDR1 GTSNPN and CDR2 SVGIG come from the germline V gene (reference sequence). This CDR3 is 13 amino acids long. The V and J ends lost 1 base and 1 base respectively, with 7 bases between them. The CDR3, as DNA: TGTGCCTGGAGTGGGGGGCAGAACACTGAAGCTTTCTTT. Translated, it gives CAWSGGQNTEAFF. The variable domain in full, with the rest retrieved from reference TRBV30 and TRBJ1-1, is SQTIHQWPATLVQPVGSPLSLECTVEGTSNPNLYWYRQAAGRGLQLLFYSVGIGQISSEVPQNLSASRPQDRQFILSSKKLLLSDSGFYLCAWSGGQNTEAFFGQGTRLTVV.

The J gene is TRBJ1-3, the V gene TRBV29-1; possibly TRBD1 for D (6 bases). Trimming left V 0 bases short and J 11 bases short, with 11 bases between. The germline V gene has CDR1 SQVTM and CDR2 ANQGSEA. This CDR3 is 12 amino acids long. As DNA, the CDR3 is TGCAGCGTTGAAGAGGGGGCCTCCGCCATATATTTT. It codes for CSVEEGASAIYF. The full variable domain, completed using reference TRBV29-1 and TRBJ1-3, is SAVISQKPSRDICQRGTSLTIQCQVDSQVTMMFWYRQQPGQSLTLIATANQGSEATYESGFVIDKFPISRPNLTFSTLTVSNMSPEDSSIYLCSVEEGASAIYFGEGSWLTVV.